Detailed here is one T cell receptor beta chain. The data originate from a study of OX40 agonist ivuxolimab in advanced cancers. Clones were read by immunoSEQ multiplex PCR, and TCRdb kept only the in-frame ones, dropping some. The profile shows tens of thousands of clones, about 86% of them singletons. V lost 6 bases to trimming and J lost 8 bases, with 17 bases between them. The CDR3 is made up of 14 amino acids. Germline lookup yields CDR1 MDHEN and CDR2 SYDVKM. Sequenced here: CD4+ or CD8+ T cells sorted from blood, sampled in a trial of the OX40 agonist ivuxolimab. The receptor was derived from an adult with an advanced solid tumor such as melanoma, head and neck, liver or kidney cancer. The chain joins TRBV28 to TRBJ2-1; D may be TRBD2 (5 bases). The CDR3 DNA is TGTGCCAGCAGCCTAGACGGGGTTTTGGATGAGCAGTTCTTC. This encodes CASSLDGVLDEQFF.